These T cell receptor beta chains were read from a single sample in a study of blood T cell repertoires in COVID-19. Generated by immunoSEQ multiplex PCR, the TCRdb table keeps only in-frame clones and is missing some. This sample yields 200,000 to 250,000 clones, of which 86% are seen a single time; 6.2% belongs to the top ten. Sequenced material: peripheral blood. Every receptor here comes from a man between 60 and 70 years old with acute or convalescent COVID-19. CDR3s include the opening cysteine and the closing phenylalanine or tryptophan. The D gene is left open where the match is weak. The size of a clone is reported for some rows only, either as once, few or many, or as a class for expanded clones.

-,TRBJ1-1,-,TRBV18,TGTGCCAGCTCACCACCGGGCGGGACTTCTGAAGCTTTCTTT,CASSPPGGTSEAFF
-,TRBJ1-5,-,TRBV2,TGTGCCAGCACCGAGTCAGGGGCCCATAGCAATCAGCCCCAGCATTTT,CASTESGAHSNQPQHF
-,TRBJ2-3,-,TRBV7-2,TGTGCCAGCAGCTCCCCGACTGGTAGCACAGATACGCAGTATTTT,CASSSPTGSTDTQYF
TRBD2,TRBJ2-6,-,TRBV5-4,TGTGCCAGCAGCCCGTCGGGCGGGGGTAGTGGGGCCAACGTCCTGACTTTC,CASSPSGGGSGANVLTF
TRBD1,TRBJ2-2,-,TRBV6-5,TGTGCCAGCAATCGGGACAGGGGGGACACCGGGGAGCTGTTTTTT,CASNRDRGDTGELFF
-,TRBJ2-7,-,TRBV27,TGTAGGGGGGGCTACGAGCAGTACTTC,CRGGYEQYF
TRBD2,TRBJ2-1,many,TRBV7-3,TGTGCCAGCAGCGGGACTAGCGGGACCTACAATGAGCAGTTCTTC,CASSGTSGTYNEQFF
TRBD1,TRBJ1-4,-,TRBV4-3,TGCGCCAGCAGCCAAGCTCTGGGACAGTCGAATGAAAAACTGTTTTTT,CASSQALGQSNEKLFF
TRBD1,TRBJ2-7,-,TRBV5-6,TGTGCCAGCAGCGAGACAGGGGGGGACTCGGACGAGCAGTACTTC,CASSETGGDSDEQYF
-,TRBJ2-1,once,TRBV21-1,TGTGCCAGCAGCAAAGAAGGTAGCGGGAGGCTGGATGAGCAGTTCTTC,CASSKEGSGRLDEQFF
-,TRBJ2-7,once,TRBV4-3,TGCGCCAGCAGCGAAGACTCCGGACTTCTCTACGAGCAGTACTTC,CASSEDSGLLYEQYF
-,TRBJ2-2,-,TRBV7-2,TGTGCCAGCAGCTTAGCCAGGGTAGACACCGGGGAGCTGTTTTTT,CASSLARVDTGELFF
TRBD1,TRBJ2-1,few,TRBV19,TGTGCCAGTAGTACCGGACAGGGTAACTACAATGAGCAGTTCTTC,CASSTGQGNYNEQFF
TRBD1,TRBJ1-1,-,TRBV5-4,TGTGCCAGCAGCTCACCGGACAGGGGAGGAACTGAAGCTTTCTTT,CASSSPDRGGTEAFF
-,TRBJ1-2,-,TRBV7-9,TGTGCCAGCAGCTCCGACAGCTATGGCTACACCTTC,CASSSDSYGYTF
-,TRBJ1-4,-,TRBV27,TGTGCCAGCAGAACCAGGGAAAATGAAAAACTGTTTTTT,CASRTRENEKLFF
-,TRBJ1-2,-,TRBV9,TGTGCCAGCAGTGGCAGAGGAGGGAACTATGGCTACACCTTC,CASSGRGGNYGYTF
TRBD1,TRBJ2-5,once,TRBV6-5,TGTGCCAGCAGTTACTCCGGGACAGGGCCAGGGGAGACCCAGTACTTC,CASSYSGTGPGETQYF
-,TRBJ1-5,-,TRBV27,TGTGCCAGCAGTTTATCGCCCAGAAACAATCAGCCCCAGCATTTT,CASSLSPRNNQPQHF
-,TRBJ1-3,-,TRBV19,TGTGCCAGCCAGATTACCTCTGGAAACACCATATATTTT,CASQITSGNTIYF
-,TRBJ2-1,-,TRBV5-1,TGCGCCAGCAGCTTGGCCCTGGAGGACAATGAGCAGTTCTTC,CASSLALEDNEQFF
TRBD1,TRBJ1-4,few,TRBV5-5,TGTGCCAGCAGCAATCGACAGGGGATCAATGAAAAACTGTTTTTT,CASSNRQGINEKLFF
TRBD1,TRBJ1-6,-,TRBV7-9,TGTGCCAGCAGCGAGGGACAGGCAAATTCACCCCTCCACTTT,CASSEGQANSPLHF
-,TRBJ2-3,-,TRBV4-3,TGCGCCAGCAGCCAAGAGGGGCGGGAAGGCACAGATACGCAGTATTTT,CASSQEGREGTDTQYF
-,TRBJ1-3,once,TRBV4-2,TGTGCCAGCAGCCACCTCGGGGGGGTTGGAAACACCATATATTTT,CASSHLGGVGNTIYF
TRBD2,TRBJ2-7,once,TRBV2,TGTGCCAGCAGTGAAGGAGCCGGGACTATCTACGAGCAGTACTTC,CASSEGAGTIYEQYF
TRBD1,TRBJ1-4,once,TRBV5-8,TGTGCCAGCAGCAAGAAGGACAGGGCTAGTCAACTGTTTTTT,CASSKKDRASQLFF
-,TRBJ1-1,-,TRBV12-3/TRBV12-4,TGTGCCAGCAGCACCAACAGGGAATCTGAAGCTTTCTTT,CASSTNRESEAFF
TRBD2,TRBJ2-1,-,TRBV5-4,TGTGCCAGCAGACAATCAATAGCGGGCTCCTACAATGAGCAGTTCTTC,CASRQSIAGSYNEQFF
TRBD2,TRBJ2-1,-,TRBV20-1,TGCAGTGTAAGCGGGAGGGAAGAGCAGTTCTTC,CSVSGREEQFF
TRBD1,TRBJ2-1,-,TRBV29-1,TGCAGCGTAACAAAACAGGGGAGCTCCTACAATGAGCAGTTCTTC,CSVTKQGSSYNEQFF
TRBD1,TRBJ1-6,-,TRBV30,TGTGCCTGGAGATTAGGACAGGGACGAAATTCACCCCTCCACTTT,CAWRLGQGRNSPLHF
TRBD1,TRBJ1-1,-,TRBV7-2,TGTGCCAGCCGTATACCCGGGACAGGGACTGAAGCTTTCTTT,CASRIPGTGTEAFF
TRBD2,TRBJ2-1,-,TRBV4-3,TGCGCCAGCAGCCAAGATCGGTCTAGCGGGAGTGATGAGCAGTTCTTC,CASSQDRSSGSDEQFF
-,TRBJ1-1,-,TRBV11-3,TGTGCCAGCAGCTCCTGGGCCGCTGGCACTGAAGCTTTCTTT,CASSSWAAGTEAFF
-,TRBJ2-7,-,TRBV5-4,TGTGCCAGCAGCTTGCGTCCGGAGAACTACGAGCAGTACTTC,CASSLRPENYEQYF
TRBD1,TRBJ1-1,-,TRBV27,TGTGCCAGCAGTACCTACCGGGACAGGGTCTTGAACACTGAAGCTTTCTTT,CASSTYRDRVLNTEAFF
-,TRBJ2-7,-,TRBV19,TGTGCCAGTACCCGGAGGATGCAAGACTACGAGCAGTACTTC,CASTRRMQDYEQYF
-,TRBJ1-1,-,TRBV6-2/TRBV6-3,TGTGCCAGCAGTAAATTGGGTTTTGGACAGACGAACACTGAAGCTTTCTTT,CASSKLGFGQTNTEAFF
TRBD2,TRBJ2-1,-,TRBV5-1,TGCGCCAGCAGCTTGACTAGCGGGGGGACCTACAATGAGCAGTTCTTC,CASSLTSGGTYNEQFF
-,TRBJ2-6,-,TRBV5-4,TGTGCCAGCAGTAGACAGACCTCTGGGGCCAACGTCCTGACTTTC,CASSRQTSGANVLTF
-,TRBJ1-4,-,TRBV19,TGTGCCAGTAGTATTCGACGGGGGGCAACTAATGAAAAACTGTTTTTT,CASSIRRGATNEKLFF
-,TRBJ1-1,few,TRBV5-1,TGCGCCAGCAGCTTGGTAGGGGTAAGGAGCACTGAAGCTTTCTTT,CASSLVGVRSTEAFF
-,TRBJ2-7,-,TRBV27,TGTGCCAGCAGTTTATCCCCTTTAGGAGCGGCAGTCTCCTACGAGCAGTACTTC,CASSLSPLGAAVSYEQYF
-,TRBJ1-5,-,TRBV5-1,TGCGCCAGCAGCTTGGGTGCGGGCCAGGGAGGAGGTCAGCCCCAGCATTTT,CASSLGAGQGGGQPQHF
-,TRBJ1-1,-,TRBV6-2/TRBV6-3,TGTGCCAGCAGTTACACGGTCGGCACTGAAGCTTTCTTT,CASSYTVGTEAFF
-,TRBJ1-4,-,TRBV13,TGTGCCAGCAGCTTATTTCGGGGTGTGGCTAATGAAAAACTGTTTTTT,CASSLFRGVANEKLFF
TRBD1,TRBJ1-1,-,TRBV4-3,TGCGCCAGCAGCCAAGATCGACAGGGGCCCACCATGAACACTGAAGCTTTCTTT,CASSQDRQGPTMNTEAFF
-,TRBJ1-5,-,TRBV9,TGTGCCAGCAGCGTAGGGGACACCTCCGGGAATCAGCCCCAGCATTTT,CASSVGDTSGNQPQHF
TRBD1,TRBJ1-1,once,TRBV27,TGTGCCAGCAGGTTTAACAGGGGGGCAGGGACTGAAGCTTTCTTT,CASRFNRGAGTEAFF
TRBD1,TRBJ1-1,-,TRBV11-2,TGTGCCAGCAGCTTAGGTGGACAGGTCCGGAGCACTGAAGCTTTCTTT,CASSLGGQVRSTEAFF
-,TRBJ2-7,-,TRBV18,TGTGCCAGCTCACCAGGGGGCCACTACGAGCAGTACTTC,CASSPGGHYEQYF
-,TRBJ2-3,-,TRBV18,TGTGCCAGCTCACCATTCGGTAGCACAGATACGCAGTATTTT,CASSPFGSTDTQYF
TRBD2,TRBJ2-1,-,TRBV5-5,TGTGCCAGCAGCCCAACCCCCGGGACTAGCGGGAGTCCGGGGGAGCAGTTCTTC,CASSPTPGTSGSPGEQFF